This record looks at one TCR beta chain sequence and its context. Its antigen is still unknown. The sample is drawn from a study of shared clonotypes between healthy human individuals. Across the study: Per donor, three plates held CD4 naive cells, three held CD4 memory, two held CD8 naive and one held CD8 memory. Study results and caveats: Although depth was large, rarefaction showed that sequencing of the sorted subsets was incomplete.

Per the original methods: Junction-only immunoSEQ sequences carried no quality scores, so filtering differed. The protocol was immunoSEQ multiplex PCR, while the TCRdb copy is restricted to in-frame clones and leaves out a portion. The V and J calls and clone size come from that table; D and trimming were worked out from the DNA. The top ten clones hold approximately 0.35% of a sample with roughly 2,500,000 clones, 93% of them seen once. Losses at the gene ends were 3 bases for V and 5 bases for J; bases not matched to a gene: 9. CDR1 is SGHTA and CDR2 is FQGNSA in the germline V gene. CDR3 length: 17 amino acids.

The J gene is TRBJ2-3, the V gene TRBV7-2; 12 nucleotides agree with TRBD1. The sample comprised naive CD4+ T cells from PBMCs. The subset was: CD45RA+ positively selected. This TCR was sampled from a man between 18 and 35 years old in good health. Some clones in this sample may be carry-over from other donors' samples. DNA of the CDR3: TGTGCCAGCAGCTTCCAAACCGGGACAGGGGGCGTAGATACGCAGTATTTT. Amino acids: CASSFQTGTGGVDTQYF.